This TCR beta chain was retrieved from a study of blood T cell repertoires in COVID-19. Across the study: There were acute and convalescent COVID-19 samples, and they came from the United States, Italy and Spain. In each case, the material was cDNA or gDNA derived from T cells, B-cell-depleted T cells, or PBMCs.

In the authors' workflow: Researchers report that nucleated cell counts were estimated from reference gene primer amplification. Method: immunoSEQ multiplex PCR; TCRdb's copy keeps in-frame clones and lacks some. The V and J calls and clone size are taken from that table; D and trimming were inferred from the DNA. The sample lists nearly 350,000 clones, about 89% occurring once. J lost 5 bases, V lost 3 bases, and 9 bases had no gene match. This CDR3 is built from 15 residues. Germline V lookup: CDR1 GTSNPN, CDR2 SVGIG (reference sequence). This TCR derives from a woman aged 50 to 60 with COVID-19, enrolled during active disease. The sequencing sample was made of peripheral blood. The gene calls are TRBV30 and TRBJ2-5, with 10 bases lining up with TRBD1. The CDR3 here is CAWSAPGTGVETQYF. As DNA, the CDR3 is TGTGCCTGGAGCGCTCCCGGGACAGGGGTCGAGACCCAGTACTTC.